In this sample, the clone carrying this TCR beta chain turned up many times. Unique molecular identifiers were built into the TCRbeta library. Via MiXCR, TCRdb re-called the PCR reads, giving one row per CDR3 protein. In the table there are about 610,000 distinct CDR3 sequences, about 10% of which are singletons. This record belongs to a study of T-cell reconstitution after alpha-beta-depleted transplantation in children. Germline assignment: CDR1 MDHEN and CDR2 SYDVKM. The CDR3 runs 14 residues. V was pared by 4 bases and J by 8 bases, with 17 bases between. This TCR was recovered from a human donor who donated a stem cell graft to a child with acute myeloid leukemia. The sample consisted of PBMCs from the stem cell graft donor, taken from the stem cell graft. This chain joins TRBV28 and TRBJ1-2, with a tentative D call TRBD1 (6 bases). CDR3 sequence: CASSSGDRLRGYTF. DNA of the CDR3: TGTGCCAGCAGTTCAGGCGACAGGCTGCGGGGCTACACCTTC.